This T cell receptor beta chain is drawn from a study of control samples from healthy donors and cancer patients. Using immunoSEQ multiplex PCR, the repertoire was profiled, and TCRdb retains in-frame clones only, with some absent. This table holds 100,000 to 150,000 clones, about 88% found once. This CDR3 contains 15 residues. V was clipped by 4 bases and J by 0 bases, with 9 bases between them. Germline V gives CDR1 SNHLY, CDR2 FYNNEI. The sample comprised blood. The TCR originated in a middle-aged man in good health. The rearrangement links TRBV2 to TRBJ1-4, with D unresolved. CDR3 protein: CASSGNQATNEKLFF. The CDR3 DNA sequence: TGTGCCAGCAGTGGGAACCAAGCAACTAATGAAAAACTGTTTTTT.